One and the same sample provided the 3 T cell receptor beta chains below, sequenced in a study of blood T cell repertoires in COVID-19. Clones were sequenced by immunoSEQ multiplex PCR, and TCRdb holds only the in-frame ones, with some missing. The repertoire has about 64,000 clones, 80% to 90% of them found once; the top ten carry roughly 40%. The sequencing sample was made of peripheral blood. The source is a woman aged 60-75 years with COVID-19, enrolled during active disease.

The rearrangement uses TRBV5-8 and TRBJ2-7, with TRBD1 matching 8 bases. From germline, CDR1 is SGHTS and CDR2 YDEGEE. The CDR3 totals 14 residues. The V gene end was trimmed by 0 bases and the J gene end by 6 bases; junction bases not matched to a gene: 5. The CDR3 is CASSLDGQGLEQYF. CDR3 nucleotide sequence: TGTGCCAGCAGCTTGGATGGACAGGGACTCGAGCAGTACTTC.

This sequence joins TRBV2 and TRBJ1-1; 7 nucleotides align to TRBD1. This CDR3 has 16 amino acids. From germline, CDR1 is SNHLY and CDR2 FYNNEI. With 3 bases clipped from V and 3 bases from J, the junction kept 10 bases outside the gene matches. DNA of the CDR3: TGTGCCAGCAGTGATTTGGGACAGTCGGGGGACACTGAAGCTTTCTTT. It yields the protein CASSDLGQSGDTEAFF.

The chain joins TRBV4-1 to TRBJ1-2, with TRBD1 matching over 7 bases. Germline V gives CDR1 MGHRA, CDR2 YSYEKL. The CDR3 runs to 16 residues. After removal of 4 bases from V and 5 bases from J, the junction contained 13 bases not matched to a gene. CDR3 residues: CASSPKTGASSYGYTF. DNA of the CDR3: TGCGCCAGCAGCCCCAAAACAGGGGCCTCAAGTTATGGCTACACCTTC.